The 28 T cell receptor beta chains presented below share a single source sample, sequenced in a study of cytomegalovirus exposure and HLA in healthy donors. The PCR contained 60 Vbeta and 13 Jbeta primers. The method was immunoSEQ multiplex PCR; TCRdb's version includes in-frame clones alone and lacks a portion of them. The sample includes a few hundred thousand clones, 70% to 90% of them seen just once. The sequenced sample consisted of PBMCs. Source of these receptors: a woman between 18 and 29 years old in good health and CMV-seronegative.

Worth noting for this clone: The CDR3 does not close with the conserved phenylalanine or tryptophan, likely indicating a read error. The DNA is left out, because the CDR3 cannot be placed on it with certainty; the CDR3 is given as TCRdb lists it. The chain couples TRBV21-1 to TRBJ1-2; the D call of TRBD1 is as the table states it, not checked on the DNA. TRBV21-1 is listed as a pseudogene. The CDR3 has 15 residues if both end residues are counted. The CDR3 is CASSKAFSREGQGVA.

The genes are TRBV6-1 and TRBJ2-7; a possible D gene is TRBD2 (5 bases). This CDR3 spans 15 amino acids. Trimming pared 6 bases from V and 0 bases from J, leaving 15 bases between. Germline assignment: CDR1 MNHNS and CDR2 SASEGT. This CDR3 reads CASSPRGPYSYEQYF. The DNA of the CDR3 is TGTGCCAGCAGCCCTCGGGGTCCCTACTCCTACGAGCAGTACTTC.

This clone showed up just a few times. The chain recombines TRBV14 with TRBJ2-5, with D maybe TRBD1 (6 bases). This CDR3 has 20 amino acids. Germline V CDR1 and CDR2: SGHDN, FVKESK. Trimming shortened V by 0 bases and J by 0 bases, and 23 bases separated the two germline ends. CDR3 amino acids: CASSQDKRGTGRTYQETQYF. The CDR3 nucleotides are TGTGCCAGCAGCCAAGATAAAAGGGGGACGGGGCGAACATACCAAGAGACCCAGTACTTC.

J is TRBJ2-7 and V is TRBV5-1, with D tentatively TRBD1 (5 bases). Germline CDR1 SGHRS, CDR2 YFSETQ. The CDR3 contains 13 residues. V lost 5 bases to trimming and J lost 3 bases, with 12 bases between them. This CDR3 is CASRIAGIYEQYF. Here the CDR3 DNA reads TGCGCCAGCAGAATCGCAGGGATCTACGAGCAGTACTTC.

The CDR3 region is CASSVDRAPGAFF. The DNA for the CDR3 is TGTGCCAGCAGTGTGGACAGGGCTCCAGGAGCTTTCTTT. This chain links TRBV2 with TRBJ1-1, with 8 positions matching TRBD1. Trimming removed 4 bases from V and 10 bases from J; junction bases left unmatched: 8. The CDR3 extends over 13 amino acids. Per germline, CDR1 SNHLY and CDR2 FYNNEI.

The rearrangement joins TRBV7-2 to TRBJ2-4, with 7 bases identical to TRBD1. The germline V gene has CDR1 SGHTA and CDR2 FQGNSA. This CDR3 has 14 amino acids. J was trimmed by 8 bases and V by 1 base; bases with no gene match: 5. The CDR3 DNA is TGTGCCAGCAGCTTAGATAGGGGGCTGCACATTCAGTACTTC. Protein sequence: CASSLDRGLHIQYF.

V and J are TRBV28 and TRBJ2-7; 7 bases are a match to TRBD2. The CDR3 sequence is 15 residues long. Germline trimming cut 10 bases from V and 4 bases from J; bases unmatched to any gene: 16. Germline loops: CDR1 MDHEN, CDR2 SYDVKM. This chain's CDR3 is CATKSGETSPYEQYF. In DNA form, the CDR3 reads TGTGCCACCAAAAGCGGGGAAACATCCCCTTACGAGCAGTACTTC.

This chain joins TRBV4-1 and TRBJ1-6, with 8 bases matching TRBD1. J lost 8 bases, V lost 0 bases, and 6 bases had no gene match. Germline V gives CDR1 MGHRA, CDR2 YSYEKL. There are 16 residues in the CDR3. The CDR3 DNA reads TGCGCCAGCAGCCAAGACAGGGGGCTAGCGGATTCACCCCTCCACTTT. Its protein product is CASSQDRGLADSPLHF.

V usage is TRBV5-1 and J usage is TRBJ1-1, with 7 bases identical to TRBD1. CDR3 length equals 14 residues. The ends lost 2 bases at V and 3 bases at J; junction bases unmatched: 4. Germline values: CDR1 SGHRS, CDR2 YFSETQ. In nucleotides, the CDR3 is TGCGCCAGCAGCTTCGGAACAGGGGACACTGAAGCTTTCTTT. As protein: CASSFGTGDTEAFF.

This chain connects TRBV15 to TRBJ2-7, with 8 positions matching TRBD2. Looked up from germline, CDR1 is LNHNV and CDR2 is YYDKDF (reference sequence). The CDR3 extends over 17 amino acids. The V and J ends lost 3 bases and 3 bases, in that order; junction bases with no gene match: 13. The CDR3 DNA sequence: TGTGCCACCAGCAGTGTCTCGCGGGGGGCCTACTACTACGAGCAGTACTTC. Translated, it gives CATSSVSRGAYYYEQYF.

The J gene is TRBJ2-2, the V gene TRBV11-2, with 7 bases aligning to TRBD2. CDR3 length equals 16 residues. Trimming cost V 5 bases and J 3 bases; bases outside gene matches: 9. Germline V CDR1 and CDR2: SGHAT, FQNNGV. The CDR3 sequence is CASSGQAGRDTGELFF. The DNA of the CDR3 is TGTGCCAGCAGCGGACAAGCGGGGAGGGACACCGGGGAGCTGTTTTTT.

The chain joins TRBV29-1 to TRBJ1-2; weak D call: TRBD1 (5 bases). V was trimmed by 1 base and J by 6 bases, leaving 15 bases between them. The length of the CDR3 is 14 residues. Germline V lookup: CDR1 SQVTM, CDR2 ANQGSEA. The CDR3 bases are TGCAGCGTTGAAGGAGGGATTTCGGGGGATGGCTACACCTTC. Translating it yields CSVEGGISGDGYTF.

V is TRBV25-1 and J is TRBJ2-3; TRBD2 is a possible D gene (5 bases). V was shortened by 11 bases and J by 6 bases, with 18 bases between the two germline ends. From germline, CDR1 is MGHDK and CDR2 SYGVNS. CDR3 length: 13 residues. CDR3: CAGTLAGRDTQYF. The CDR3 DNA reads TGTGCCGGCACCCTAGCCGGGCGGGATACGCAGTATTTT.

J is TRBJ1-1 and V is TRBV25-1; TRBD1 matches 7 bases. The CDR3 is made up of 12 amino acids. The germline V gene has CDR1 MGHDK and CDR2 SYGVNS. Germline trimming cut 2 bases from V and 11 bases from J; bases unmatched to any gene: 5. The CDR3 loop reads CASSEAGGRAFF. The CDR3 DNA follows: TGTGCCAGCAGTGAAGCAGGGGGTAGGGCTTTCTTT.

The chain recombines TRBV4-1 with TRBJ1-4; 9 bases align to TRBD1. The CDR3 is 17 amino acids. V lost 5 bases and J lost 6; bases outside the gene matches: 13. Germline CDR1 and CDR2: MGHRA and YSYEKL. The CDR3 loop is CASSGGTGSEWDEKLFF. For the CDR3, the DNA is TGCGCCAGCAGCGGCGGGACAGGGTCGGAATGGGATGAAAAACTGTTTTTT.

V is TRBV5-1 and J is TRBJ1-2; D remains ambiguous. In germline, CDR1 is SGHRS, CDR2 YFSETQ. V lost 4 bases and J 14 bases, leaving 27 bases between the germline ends. The CDR3 is made up of 15 amino acids. As DNA, the CDR3 is TGCGCCAGCAGCCTGGTGCCTGGGGTGTATCGGGAGGTTACCTTC. This sequence encodes CASSLVPGVYREVTF.

This clone showed up just once. This chain joins TRBV4-2 and TRBJ1-2, with no clear D. The CDR3 has 13 residues. Germline CDR1 and CDR2: LGHNA and YNFKEQ. Trimming cost V 0 bases and J 8 bases, with 10 bases left between them. The CDR3 DNA sequence: TGTGCCAGCAGCCAAGATTTAACCCGGGGCTACACCTTC. Encoded protein: CASSQDLTRGYTF.

This sequence joins TRBV13 and TRBJ2-7, with 7 nucleotides matching TRBD1. CDR3 size: 14 residues. Per germline, CDR1 PRHDT and CDR2 FYEKMQ (reference sequence). Germline trimming cut 0 bases from V and 5 bases from J; bases unmatched to any gene: 4. CDR3 amino acids: CASSLGVGGDEQYF. CDR3 DNA sequence: TGTGCCAGCAGCTTAGGGGTAGGGGGCGACGAGCAGTACTTC.

This chain joins TRBV6-5 and TRBJ2-5, with TRBD1 matching 9 bases. With the DNA end fitting TRBJ2-7 better, the J assignment may be wrong. CDR1 MNHEY and CDR2 SVGAGI come from the germline V gene. The CDR3 spans 15 residues. The CDR3: CASSYGGTGIYEQYF. Here the CDR3 DNA reads TGTGCCAGCAGTTACGGCGGGACAGGGATCTACGAGCAGTACTTC.

The chain links TRBV28 to TRBJ2-5; 11 bases agree with TRBD2. This CDR3 has 17 residues. Germline-derived CDR1 and CDR2 are MDHEN and SYDVKM. The J segment lost 1 base and the V segment lost 5 bases, leaving 9 bases of the junction unmatched. CDR3 bases: TGTGCCAGCAGTCCCCCGACTAGCGGGGTTTCCCAAGAGACCCAGTACTTC. It encodes CASSPPTSGVSQETQYF.

The rearrangement uses TRBV6-1 and TRBJ1-6; D not certain. The CDR3 is 14 residues long. Germline lookup yields CDR1 MNHNS and CDR2 SASEGT. The ends were cut back, 8 bases at V and 6 bases at J, with 14 bases in the middle. In nucleotides, the CDR3 is TGTGCCAGCCGAGAGACAAGAACTAATTCACCCCTCCACTTT. Translation gives CASRETRTNSPLHF.

The chain uses TRBV5-6 and TRBJ1-3; D is unresolved. The V gene lost 0 bases and the J gene lost 4 bases, with 5 bases spanning the gap. CDR1 SGHDT and CDR2 YYEEEE come from the germline V gene. This CDR3 contains 13 residues. Written as DNA, the CDR3 is TGTGCCAGCAGCTTGGGCCGGGGAAACACCATATATTTT. This sequence encodes CASSLGRGNTIYF.

The rearrangement joins TRBV5-4 to TRBJ2-1; weak D call: TRBD2 (6 bases). The CDR3 extends over 16 amino acids. Trimming left V 4 bases short and J 9 bases short, with 23 bases between. CDR1 is SGHNT, CDR2 YYREEE, per germline (reference sequence). The CDR3 DNA sequence: TGTGCCAGCAGCCCGATGACTAGTGGGAGAGGTGGTGAGCAGTTCTTC. Translation gives CASSPMTSGRGGEQFF.

The CDR3 loop reads CATSLPDRGDYGYTF. DNA of the CDR3: TGTGCCACCAGCTTACCGGACAGGGGTGACTATGGCTACACCTTC. The chain carries TRBV15 and TRBJ1-2; 9 nucleotides align to TRBD1. Per germline, CDR1 LNHNV and CDR2 YYDKDF (reference sequence). The J segment lost 3 bases and the V segment lost 5 bases, leaving 7 bases of the junction unmatched. The CDR3 contains 15 residues.

V usage is TRBV7-3 and J usage is TRBJ2-2, with TRBD1 matching 7 bases. This CDR3 spans 14 amino acids. CDR1 is SGHTA, CDR2 FQGTGA, per germline. Germline trimming cut 6 bases from V and 2 bases from J; bases unmatched to any gene: 3. CDR3 sequence reads: CASSRDSNTGELFF. CDR3 nucleotide sequence: TGTGCCAGCAGTCGGGACAGTAACACCGGGGAGCTGTTTTTT.

The chain couples TRBV7-9 to TRBJ1-3; D not resolved. Germline lookup yields CDR1 SEHNR and CDR2 FQNEAQ (reference sequence). The CDR3 has 15 residues. V lost 3 bases to trimming and J lost 0 bases, with 9 bases between them. The CDR3 loop is CASSFFTLSGNTIYF. The CDR3 DNA reads TGTGCCAGCAGCTTTTTTACTCTCTCTGGAAACACCATATATTTT. The whole variable domain, remainder taken from reference TRBV7-9 and TRBJ1-3, is DTGVSQNPRHKITKRGQNVTFRCDPISEHNRLYWYRQTLGQGPEFLTYFQNEAQLEKSRLLSDRFSAERPKGSFSTLEIQRTEQGDSAMYLCASSFFTLSGNTIYFGEGSWLTVV.

This chain joins TRBV6-1 and TRBJ1-5; 7 bases agree with TRBD1. V lost 6 bases, J lost 5 bases, and 10 bases stayed unmatched. This CDR3 region has 15 residues. Germline V gives CDR1 MNHNS, CDR2 SASEGT. CDR3: CASRGTVLGYQPQHF. CDR3 in DNA: TGTGCCAGCAGAGGGACAGTTCTTGGCTATCAGCCCCAGCATTTT.

This clone was seen only a few times. The rearrangement links TRBV6-1 to TRBJ1-6; the D gene is possibly TRBD1 (6 bases). V was shortened by 9 bases and J by 5 bases, with 14 bases between the two germline ends. The length of the CDR3 is 14 residues. In germline, CDR1 is MNHNS, CDR2 SASEGT. As DNA, the CDR3 is TGTGCCAGTAGGTGGACAGATAATAATTCACCCCTCCACTTT. Residues: CASRWTDNNSPLHF.